The 31 T cell receptor beta chains given below trace back to one sample, sequenced in a study of T cells in Graves' hyperthyroidism and ophthalmopathy. Amplified TCR beta CDR3 regions came from RNA transcripts. HTBI primers were employed in a first-round RT-PCR of the TCR CDR3. TCRdb fed the multiplex PCR reads into MiXCR, producing one record per CDR3 protein. The sample contains more than 450,000 distinct CDR3 sequences, approximately 14% of which appear only once. Specimen: blood. The source of these receptors is a woman between 40 and 55 years old with Graves' hyperthyroidism.

This clonotype was found many times. The chain carries TRBV2 and TRBJ2-1; 9 bases match TRBD1. The CDR3 runs 17 residues. Germline V gene sequence: CDR1 SNHLY, CDR2 FYNNEI. Trimming at V came to 0 bases and at J to 4 bases, leaving 7 bases not matched to a gene. The CDR3 DNA sequence: TGTGCCAGCAGTGAAGCGCTTACCGGGACAGGGTACAATGAGCAGTTCTTC. Its protein is CASSEALTGTGYNEQFF.

The J gene is TRBJ2-7, the V gene TRBV19, with 10 bases fitting TRBD1. Germline CDR1 LNHDA, CDR2 SQIVND (reference sequence). This CDR3 has 14 amino acids. V shed 4 bases and J 4 bases; nucleotides not matched to a gene: 4. Here the CDR3 DNA reads TGTGCCAGTAGTACTTTGGGACAGGGGTACGAGCAGTACTTC. Its protein is CASSTLGQGYEQYF.

This clonotype was found many times. The rearrangement joins TRBV20-1 to TRBJ2-2, with D perhaps TRBD1 (5 bases). The V gene lost 7 bases and the J gene lost 3 bases, with 18 bases spanning the gap. This CDR3 comprises 15 residues. Germline loops: CDR1 DFQATT, CDR2 SNEGSKA (reference sequence). The CDR3 protein is CSVTEGHMDTGELFF. Written as DNA, the CDR3 is TGCAGTGTTACCGAAGGACACATGGACACCGGGGAGCTGTTTTTT.

This clonotype was detected ten times or more. The chain employs TRBV7-2 and TRBJ1-6, with D perhaps TRBD1 (6 bases). The length of the CDR3 is 19 residues. Per the germline V gene, CDR1 is SGHTA and CDR2 is FQGNSA. V lost 1 base to trimming and J lost 2 bases, with 18 bases between them. DNA for the CDR3: TGTGCCAGCAGCTTAGTGGGGGCCGGGACCCACACCTATAATTCACCCCTCCACTTT. It specifies CASSLVGAGTHTYNSPLHF. Variable domain in full (rest from reference TRBV7-2 and TRBJ1-6): GAGVSQSPSNKVTEKGKDVELRCDPISGHTALYWYRQSLGQGLEFLIYFQGNSAPDKSGLPSDRFSAERTGGSVSTLTIQRTQQEDSAVYLCASSLVGAGTHTYNSPLHFGNGTRLTVT.

Concerning this clonotype itself: A much larger clone sits a single nucleotide away, making a read error possible. In nucleotides, the CDR3 is TGTGCCAGCAGCCAAGGATTAAGCGTAAGCAATGAGCAGTTCTTC. Encoded protein: CASSQGLSVSNEQFF. This chain uses TRBV3-1 with TRBJ2-1; D gene ambiguous. The CDR3 is made up of 15 amino acids. The germline V gene encodes CDR1 LGHDT and CDR2 YNNKEL (reference sequence). V lost 1 base to trimming and J lost 6 bases, with 13 bases between them.

This clonotype occurred many times. An end of the junction differs from the germline gene, which may be a read error. This chain joins TRBV7-7 and TRBJ2-3, with 10 bases aligning to TRBD2. Germline lookup yields CDR1 SSHAT and CDR2 FNYEAQ (reference sequence). This CDR3 is built from 15 residues. The CDR3 DNA sequence: TGTGCTAGCAGTAGAGGACTAGCGGATACTCATACGCAGTATTTT. The encoded protein is CASSRGLADTHTQYF.

V gene TRBV5-4 combines with J gene TRBJ2-5; D possibly corresponds to TRBD1 (6 bases). The V and J ends lost 4 bases and 2 bases respectively, with 15 bases between them. The germline CDR1 and CDR2 sequences are SGHNT and YYREEE (reference sequence). The CDR3 consists of 15 residues. The CDR3 nucleotides are TGTGCCAGCAGCCTGGGACATCTGACGCAAGAGACCCAGTACTTC. The encoded protein is CASSLGHLTQETQYF.

This clonotype was seen a few times. The DNA is left out, because the CDR3 cannot be placed on it with certainty; the CDR3 is given as TCRdb lists it. This chain connects TRBV27 to TRBJ1-6; the D call of TRBD1 is as the table states it, not checked on the DNA. Germline CDR1 is MNHEY and CDR2 is SMNVEV (reference sequence). A total of 18 residues make up the CDR3, ends included. The CDR3 spells CASSLWGQGAMSNSPLHF.

This clonotype has a count of ten or more. The genes are TRBV6-1 and TRBJ2-1; possibly TRBD2 for D (6 bases). V lost 10 bases and J 6 bases, leaving 16 bases between the germline ends. Germline lookup yields CDR1 MNHNS and CDR2 SASEGT. CDR3 length equals 13 residues. The CDR3 spells CATRDTGLNEQFF. The CDR3, as DNA: TGTGCCACCCGCGACACGGGACTCAATGAGCAGTTCTTC.

This chain joins TRBV24-1 and TRBJ2-1; D not resolved. CDR3 length: 17 amino acids. V shed 7 bases and J shed 0 bases, with 18 bases lying between them. CDR1 and CDR2 from the germline V gene are KGHDR and SFDVKD. CDR3 protein: CATRPPWSRSSYNEQFF. DNA of the CDR3: TGTGCCACCAGACCCCCCTGGTCAAGGAGCTCCTACAATGAGCAGTTCTTC.

There are many counts of this clonotype. The CDR3 coding sequence is TGCAGCGTTGAAATAGTCTTAGAGGGCGAGAACTATGGCTACACCTTC. Its translation: CSVEIVLEGENYGYTF. V usage is TRBV29-1 and J usage is TRBJ1-2; no firm D call. This CDR3 has 16 amino acids. Trimming removed 2 bases at V and 2 bases at J, with 18 bases between. CDR1 SQVTM and CDR2 ANQGSEA come from the germline V gene.

The chain links TRBV28 to TRBJ1-5; no firm D call. The germline gives CDR1 MDHEN, CDR2 SYDVKM. The CDR3 sequence is 13 residues long. Trimming stripped 5 bases from V and 3 bases from J, with 8 bases between. The CDR3 bases are TGTGCCAGCAGTACCCACACCAATCAGCCCCAGCATTTT. Protein: CASSTHTNQPQHF.

This clonotype appeared many times. This chain joins TRBV2 and TRBJ1-1, with a weak D call TRBD1 (6 bases). V was cut by 2 bases and J by 1 base, with 11 bases left in between. The V gene's germline CDR1 is SNHLY and CDR2 FYNNEI. The CDR3 spans 15 residues. CDR3 residues: CASSEREGENTEAFF. The DNA for the CDR3 is TGTGCCAGCAGTGAACGGGAGGGGGAGAACACTGAAGCTTTCTTT.

This clonotype was seen at least ten times. The CDR3 region is CASSPRRERGNEQFF. In DNA, the CDR3 is TGTGCCAGCAGCCCCCGGCGGGAGCGAGGCAATGAGCAGTTCTTC. The chain links TRBV7-9 to TRBJ2-1; 7 positions agree with TRBD2. The length of the CDR3 is 15 residues. CDR1 SEHNR and CDR2 FQNEAQ come from the germline V gene (reference sequence). Trimming removed 5 bases from V and 6 bases from J; junction bases left unmatched: 10.

In its sample, this clonotype was seen many times. The chain combines TRBV11-3 with TRBJ2-4, with D tentatively TRBD1 (5 bases). With 5 bases removed from V and 1 base from J, the gap between germline ends came to 15 bases. This CDR3 contains 16 residues. Germline V gene sequence: CDR1 SGHNT, CDR2 YENEEA. For the CDR3, the DNA is TGTGCCAGCAGCCCCCTTGGGGCTGGGGCCAAAAACATTCAGTACTTC. This encodes CASSPLGAGAKNIQYF. Together with reference TRBV11-3 and TRBJ2-4, the CDR3 gives the full variable domain: EAGVVQSPRYKIIEKKQPVAFWCNPISGHNTLYWYLQNLGQGPELLIRYENEEAVDDSQLPKDRFSAERLKGVDSTLKIQPAELGDSAVYLCASSPLGAGAKNIQYFGAGTRLSVL.

The sample holds many counts of this clonotype. The chain links TRBV28 to TRBJ2-5; 9 positions match TRBD2. V lost 8 bases to trimming and J lost 2 bases; unmatched junction nucleotides: 15. The CDR3 sequence is 17 residues long. Germline V gene lookup returns CDR1 MDHEN and CDR2 SYDVKM. Written as DNA, the CDR3 is TGTGCCAGCCCCTTGATCTTGGTAGCGGGGGAACAAGAGACCCAGTACTTC. Amino acids: CASPLILVAGEQETQYF.

This clonotype was recorded at least ten times. The rearrangement uses TRBV20-1 and TRBJ2-4; 12 bases are shared with TRBD2. The germline CDR1 and CDR2 sequences are DFQATT and SNEGSKA (reference sequence). Trimming cost V 6 bases and J 7 bases; bases outside gene matches: 10. The CDR3 totals 15 residues. The CDR3 loop is CSANEASGRGNIQYF. CDR3 nucleotides: TGCAGTGCCAACGAGGCTAGCGGGAGGGGGAACATTCAGTACTTC.

The chain has TRBV6-5 and TRBJ2-1; D may match TRBD1 or TRBD2 (5 bases each). With 6 bases removed from V and 2 bases from J, the gap between germline ends came to 14 bases. Germline V gene lookup returns CDR1 MNHEY and CDR2 SVGAGI. This CDR3 spans 15 amino acids. The CDR3 DNA reads TGTGCCAGCAGCGTCGGGACGGACCCCTACAATGAGCAGTTCTTC. As protein: CASSVGTDPYNEQFF.

This clonotype was recorded many times. The chain is built from TRBV7-2 and TRBJ1-1, with 7 bases that match TRBD1. Germline V gene data show CDR1 as SGHTA and CDR2 as FQGNSA. The CDR3 runs to 15 residues. V dropped 1 base and J dropped 3; count of bases not matched to a gene: 5. CDR3 nucleotides: TGTGCCAGCAGCTTAGGTCCCGGGACAGACACTGAAGCTTTCTTT. This sequence encodes CASSLGPGTDTEAFF.

This clonotype was seen more than once but under ten times. It may be a read error: a sequence one base away is much more abundant. The chain has TRBV28 and TRBJ2-1, with D possibly TRBD2 on 5 matching bases. The CDR3 contains 13 residues. The germline V gene encodes CDR1 MDHEN and CDR2 SYDVKM. V gave up 8 bases and J gave up 0 bases, with 8 bases separating them. CDR3 sequence: CASVGSSYNEQFF. The CDR3 nucleotides read TGTGCCAGCGTAGGGAGCTCCTACAATGAGCAGTTCTTC.

This chain links TRBV4-2 with TRBJ2-7; either TRBD1 or TRBD2 may supply D (7 bases each). Germline-derived CDR1 and CDR2 are LGHNA and YNFKEQ. This CDR3 has 16 amino acids. Trimming stripped 0 bases from V and 2 bases from J, with 14 bases between. The CDR3 here is CASSQDRAGGAYEQYF. CDR3 nucleotides: TGTGCCAGCAGCCAAGATAGGGCAGGGGGGGCCTACGAGCAGTACTTC.

The table lists this clonotype with many counts. The CDR3 DNA follows: TGTGCCAGCAGTCCGACAGGGCGGTCGACTGAAGCTTTCTTT. It encodes CASSPTGRSTEAFF. The rearrangement joins TRBV28 to TRBJ1-1, with 7 nucleotides matching TRBD1. The V gene end was trimmed by 5 bases and the J gene end by 5 bases; junction bases not matched to a gene: 8. The CDR3 consists of 14 residues. Germline CDR1 and CDR2: MDHEN and SYDVKM.

This clonotype was seen repeatedly, ten times or more. The chain recombines TRBV28 with TRBJ2-7; 7 bases are a match to TRBD2. The length of the CDR3 is 16 residues. The V gene end was trimmed by 5 bases and the J gene end by 4 bases; junction bases not matched to a gene: 14. Germline CDR1 is MDHEN and CDR2 is SYDVKM. This chain's CDR3 is CASSPTGGSDGYEQYF. The CDR3 DNA sequence: TGTGCCAGCAGTCCCACCGGCGGGAGCGACGGATACGAGCAGTACTTC.

This clonotype was detected ten times or more. V is TRBV3-1 and J is TRBJ2-7, with TRBD1 identical over 10 bases. Looked up from germline, CDR1 is LGHDT and CDR2 is YNNKEL (reference sequence). Trimming at V came to 5 bases and at J to 5 bases, leaving 6 bases not matched to a gene. The CDR3 loop spans 14 amino acids. The CDR3 nucleotides are TGTGCCAGCAGCAAGGACAGGGGGATCAACGAGCAGTACTTC. As protein: CASSKDRGINEQYF.

This rearrangement joins TRBV5-1 to TRBJ2-7, with D uncertain. Germline assignment: CDR1 SGHRS and CDR2 YFSETQ. V shed 0 bases and J shed 0 bases, with 10 bases lying between them. The CDR3 covers 15 residues. This CDR3 is CASSLDAVSSYEQYF. The CDR3 DNA reads TGCGCCAGCAGCTTGGATGCCGTTAGCTCCTACGAGCAGTACTTC.

The table lists this clonotype with many counts. The V call is TRBV18, the J call TRBJ1-2, with D perhaps TRBD1 (6 bases). The CDR3 sequence is 15 residues long. V shed 0 bases and J shed 6 bases, with 14 bases lying between them. Germline CDR1 is KGHSH and CDR2 is LQKENI. CDR3 bases: TGTGCCAGCTCACCACCGGCGGGCAGGACAGATGGCTACACCTTC. Residues: CASSPPAGRTDGYTF.

This clonotype appeared many times. The chain is built from TRBV30 and TRBJ1-1; D may be TRBD1 (5 bases). Trimming took 2 bases from V and 5 from J, leaving 18 bases between them. This CDR3 region has 15 residues. Germline loops: CDR1 GTSNPN, CDR2 SVGIG (reference sequence). The CDR3 DNA reads as TGTGCCTGGAGTTCCCGGGGGGGGATCGGAACTGAAGCTTTCTTT. Translation gives CAWSSRGGIGTEAFF.

The chain uses TRBV11-3 and TRBJ2-2; D unresolved. The length of the CDR3 is 17 residues. V lost 5 bases to trimming and J lost 2 bases, with 18 bases between them. Per the germline V gene, CDR1 is SGHNT and CDR2 is YENEEA. The CDR3 protein is CASSNTNERRNTGELFF. The CDR3 DNA reads TGTGCCAGCAGCAATACTAACGAAAGGCGTAACACCGGGGAGCTGTTTTTT.

This clonotype was recorded at least ten times. As DNA, the CDR3 is TGCAGTGCCCATCGGACTAGCGATAACTACGAGCAGTACTTC. Amino acid sequence: CSAHRTSDNYEQYF. The V call is TRBV20-1, the J call TRBJ2-7; 9 nucleotides agree with TRBD2. This CDR3 has 14 residues. V dropped 6 bases and J dropped 3; count of bases not matched to a gene: 9. Germline V gene sequence: CDR1 DFQATT, CDR2 SNEGSKA (reference sequence).

This clonotype has ten or more counts. The rearrangement uses TRBV13 and TRBJ1-1, with D possibly being TRBD1 (6 bases). Germline assignment: CDR1 PRHDT and CDR2 FYEKMQ (reference sequence). Trimming cost V 3 bases and J 5 bases, with 16 bases left between them. This CDR3 contains 15 residues. In DNA form, the CDR3 reads TGTGCCAGCAGCTTGTGGGGTCAGGGGAAGACTGAAGCTTTCTTT. Amino acid sequence: CASSLWGQGKTEAFF.

This clonotype was seen only a few times. The J gene is TRBJ2-1, the V gene TRBV4-1, with a tentative D call TRBD2 (5 bases). Deletions cut 0 bases from V and 0 bases from J, with 9 bases between. The CDR3 contains 16 residues. Germline V gene lookup returns CDR1 MGHRA and CDR2 YSYEKL. The CDR3 region is CASSQDWLASYNEQFF. CDR3 coding DNA: TGCGCCAGCAGCCAAGATTGGCTAGCCTCCTACAATGAGCAGTTCTTC.